This T cell receptor (beta chain) was observed in a study of TIL therapy for anti-PD-1-resistant metastatic lung cancer. Turning to the study itself: Median patient age was 54, ranging about 38-80 years. Most patients had lung adenocarcinoma; four tumors were EGFR-mutant, two ALK-rearranged; half smoked currently or formerly.

Time point reported: pre-treatment sample, taken before nivolumab and TIL therapy. Trimming shortened V by 5 bases and J by 5 bases, and 17 bases separated the two germline ends. CDR1 is SQVTM and CDR2 is ANQGSEA in the germline V gene. CDR3 length equals 14 residues. This was the immunoSEQ v3 assay. Produced via immunoSEQ multiplex PCR; TCRdb's table is partial and in-frame only. The table lists 35,000 to 55,000 clones, 79% of them singletons, with roughly 15% in the top ten. The sample holds a few counts of this clone. The V call is TRBV29-1, the J call TRBJ2-3; D is perhaps TRBD2 (6 bases). This receptor was obtained from a man aged 65 to 85 with non-small cell lung cancer. The sample here was blood, taken at baseline. CDR3 loop: CSVPPGLPRDTQYF. CDR3 nucleotide sequence: TGCAGCGTTCCCCCGGGACTCCCTAGAGATACGCAGTATTTT.